This entry describes one T cell receptor (beta chain). Its antigen is still unknown. Losses at the gene ends were 4 bases for V and 1 base for J; bases not matched to a gene: 12. This CDR3 has 19 amino acids. The germline V gene encodes CDR1 MNHEY and CDR2 SMNVEV (reference sequence). The entry originates in a study of response to subunit inactivated influenza vaccine. Study-wide findings and caveats: With each seasonal influenza vaccination, the authors suggested, few new T cells are recruited.

Via MiXCR, TCRdb re-called the RT-PCR reads, giving one row per CDR3 protein. The repertoire holds more than 150,000 distinct CDR3 sequences, with around 9% as singletons. The chain employs TRBV27 and TRBJ2-3; 12 positions match TRBD2. The sample here was non-naive T cells sorted from PBMCs, taken on the day of vaccination. This receptor was identified in a middle-aged man who received an inactivated influenza vaccine. CDR3 sequence reads: CASSSASSGGAWGTDTQYF. CDR3 nucleotide sequence: TGTGCCAGCAGTTCGGCGTCTAGCGGGGGGGCCTGGGGCACAGATACGCAGTATTTT.